Shown below are 20 T cell receptor beta chains from a single sample sequenced in a study. TCRdb reanalysed the 5' RACE reads using MiXCR and keeps one entry per CDR3 protein. The profile shows tens of thousands of distinct CDR3 sequences, roughly 22% of them singletons. Cells sorted as Tregs were CD4+, CD25+ and CD127-/low. Sample: Tregs sorted from a lymph node. The source of these receptors is a female donor with breast cancer.

In the case of this clonotype: It may be a read error: a sequence one base away is much more abundant. V gene TRBV10-3 combines with J gene TRBJ1-5; 11 bases map to TRBD1. Germline CDR1 reads ENHRY; CDR2 reads SYGVKD. This CDR3 is built from 15 residues. Trimming cost V 3 bases and J 9 bases; bases outside gene matches: 7. CDR3 coding DNA: TGTGCCATCAGTGAAGGGGACAGGGGGATTCGGCCCCAGCATTTT. Its protein product is CAISEGDRGIRPQHF.

This clonotype was seen only a few times. This chain joins TRBV11-2 and TRBJ2-7; D is ambiguous. The CDR3 runs to 14 residues. The V end was cut by 5 bases, the J end by 3 bases, with 14 bases between. Germline assignment: CDR1 SGHAT and CDR2 FQNNGV. The CDR3 DNA follows: TGTGCCAGCAGCCAGCTAACAGTTCGCTACGAGCAGTACTTC. Translation: CASSQLTVRYEQYF.

The chain uses TRBV30 and TRBJ2-1; D is perhaps TRBD1 (6 bases). The V and J ends lost 0 bases and 0 bases respectively, with 18 bases between them. Germline V lookup: CDR1 GTSNPN, CDR2 SVGIG (reference sequence). This CDR3 has 18 amino acids. As DNA, the CDR3 is TGTGCCTGGAGTGTGCAACGGAACAGGGCGAGCTCCTACAATGAGCAGTTCTTC. The encoded protein is CAWSVQRNRASSYNEQFF.

This clonotype was detected many times. This chain joins TRBV9 and TRBJ1-6; no firm D call. Trimming cost V 0 bases and J 9 bases, with 4 bases left between them. CDR1 and CDR2 from the germline V gene are SGDLS and YYNGEE. This CDR3 is built from 12 residues. The CDR3 DNA follows: TGTGCCAGCAGCGTAGGGATTTCACCCCTCCACTTT. This translates into CASSVGISPLHF.

Many counts were recorded for this clonotype. The chain combines TRBV4-1 with TRBJ2-7, with D perhaps given as TRBD1 or TRBD2 (5 bases each). Between the trimmed V and J ends, which lost 0 bases and 0 bases, there was a span of 12 bases. This CDR3 has 16 residues. Germline CDR1 reads MGHRA; CDR2 reads YSYEKL. In nucleotides, the CDR3 is TGCGCCAGCAGCCAAGATCGCCGGGACCCCTCCTACGAGCAGTACTTC. It codes for CASSQDRRDPSYEQYF.

V is TRBV6-1 and J is TRBJ2-7, with 10 bases that match TRBD2. Germline CDR1 and CDR2: MNHNS and SASEGT. Trimming at V came to 1 base and at J to 4 bases, leaving 7 bases not matched to a gene. This CDR3 has 16 residues. CDR3 coding DNA: TGTGCCAGCAGTGAAGGGGCTAGCGGGAGTGCGTACGAGCAGTACTTC. This codes for CASSEGASGSAYEQYF.

Notes on this clonotype: At one boundary the junction diverges from the germline segment, which might be a read error. The chain employs TRBV12-3 or TRBV12-4 and TRBJ2-3; 7 bases are shared with TRBD1. The CDR3 extends over 15 amino acids. The CDR3, as DNA: TGTGCCGGCAGTTTAAAGGGGGCCGGCACAGATACGCAGTATTTT. Translation gives CAGSLKGAGTDTQYF.

Remarks on this clonotype: A much larger clone is a single base away; this may be a read error. The chain carries TRBV7-8 and TRBJ2-1, with D possibly being TRBD1 or TRBD2 (5 bases each). The CDR3 totals 15 residues. CDR1 and CDR2 from the germline V gene are SGHVS and FQNEAQ. In DNA form, the CDR3 reads TGTGCCGGCAGCTTAGCGATCAGGGAAGGTAATGAGCAGTTCTTC. This translates into CAGSLAIREGNEQFF.

This chain joins TRBV7-3 and TRBJ2-1, with 12 bases identical to TRBD2. The CDR3 loop spans 15 amino acids. V dropped 1 base and J dropped 10; count of bases not matched to a gene: 5. The germline V gene encodes CDR1 SGHTA and CDR2 FQGTGA. CDR3 DNA: TGTGCCAGCAGCTTAAACGGACTAGCGGGATCCGAGCAGTTCTTC. Protein product: CASSLNGLAGSEQFF.

The chain joins TRBV20-1 to TRBJ2-7, with TRBD2 matching over 10 bases. From germline, CDR1 is DFQATT and CDR2 SNEGSKA (reference sequence). The V and J ends lost 0 bases and 6 bases, in that order; junction bases with no gene match: 11. The CDR3 loop spans 16 amino acids. The CDR3 is CSAREGYLAGEVEQYF. CDR3 nucleotide sequence: TGCAGTGCTAGAGAGGGGTACCTAGCGGGAGAGGTCGAGCAGTACTTC.

This clonotype was found many times. V and J are TRBV4-1 and TRBJ2-1, with 13 bases matching TRBD2. CDR3 length: 17 residues. V was pared by 0 bases and J by 9 bases, with 8 bases of the junction left unmatched. Germline assignment: CDR1 MGHRA and CDR2 YSYEKL. CDR3 nucleotide sequence: TGCGCCAGCAGCCAAGAAATGCCGGGACTAGCGGGGCTTGAGCAGTTCTTC. Translation gives CASSQEMPGLAGLEQFF.

A remark on this clonotype: This may stem from a read error, because a much larger clone lies one nucleotide away. V and J are TRBV27 and TRBJ2-2; D not resolved. Germline V gene sequence: CDR1 MNHEY, CDR2 SMNVEV (reference sequence). Trimming cost V 6 bases and J 5 bases, with 13 bases left between them. The CDR3 sequence is 14 residues long. DNA for the CDR3: TGTGCCAGCAGCTGGTCTAACGGGACCGGGGAGCTGTTTTTT. It yields the protein CASSWSNGTGELFF.

Ten or more counts support this clonotype. The CDR3 sequence: CASSVTEAFF. For the CDR3, the DNA is TGTGCCAGCAGTGTCACTGAAGCTTTCTTT. The chain has TRBV6-1 and TRBJ1-1; no clear D gene. CDR1 is MNHNS, CDR2 SASEGT, per germline. CDR3 length equals 10 residues. Trimming took off 4 bases at V and 4 bases at J, with 1 base between the two ends.

As for this clonotype: Because the CDR3 is missing its conserved closing phenylalanine or tryptophan, this is likely a read error. This sequence joins TRBV7-8 and TRBJ1-1, with 9 bases identical to TRBD1. CDR3 length: 17 amino acids. V was clipped by 5 bases and J by 7 bases; unmatched bases: 17. The germline CDR1 and CDR2 sequences are SGHVS and FQNEAQ. CDR3 DNA sequence: TGTGCCAGCAGCGAAAGAGGGTGGACAGGGGATTTTGATGAAGCTTTCTTA. Translating it yields CASSERGWTGDFDEAFL.

The table lists this clonotype with many counts. The V gene is TRBV20-1, the J gene TRBJ1-1; TRBD1 might be the D (6 bases). Trimming shortened V by 6 bases and J by 4 bases, and 15 bases separated the two germline ends. Germline V gene data show CDR1 as DFQATT and CDR2 as SNEGSKA (reference sequence). The CDR3 runs to 13 residues. The CDR3 DNA is TGCAGTGCCCCAGGGGATGGGAGCACTGAAGCTTTCTTT. Residues: CSAPGDGSTEAFF.

In regard to this clonotype: Since a much larger clone is just one base distant, this may be a read error. The chain couples TRBV28 to TRBJ1-1; D ambiguous. V dropped 8 bases and J dropped 4 bases, with 14 bases sitting between them. Per the germline V gene, CDR1 is MDHEN and CDR2 is SYDVKM. The CDR3 loop spans 13 amino acids. CDR3 loop: CASAEGWSTEAFF. The CDR3 nucleotides are TGTGCCAGCGCAGAAGGGTGGAGCACTGAAGCTTTCTTT.

The V and J genes are TRBV3-1 and TRBJ2-3; TRBD2 agrees at 10 bases. The germline V gene encodes CDR1 LGHDT and CDR2 YNNKEL (reference sequence). The CDR3 contains 16 residues. Trimming took 1 base from V and 2 from J; bases not matched to a gene: 3. In DNA form, the CDR3 reads TGTGCCAGCAGCCAAGCCGGGACTAGCGCCACAGATACGCAGTATTTT. Protein product: CASSQAGTSATDTQYF.

In this sample, this clonotype turned up many times. This rearrangement joins TRBV3-1 to TRBJ1-5, with unresolved D. Germline CDR1 is LGHDT and CDR2 is YNNKEL (reference sequence). The length of the CDR3 is 14 residues. V was pared by 1 base and J by 7 bases, with 11 bases between. CDR3 in DNA: TGTGCCAGCAGCCAAGGTAGGGTGCGGCAGCCCCAGCATTTT. Protein: CASSQGRVRQPQHF.

This clonotype showed up just a few times. The CDR3 protein is CSALPRRGTNEQYF. CDR3 sequence (DNA): TGCAGTGCTCTTCCAAGGAGGGGGACGAACGAGCAGTACTTC. V gene TRBV20-1 combines with J gene TRBJ2-7, with D possibly called TRBD1 or TRBD2 (6 bases each). Germline values: CDR1 DFQATT, CDR2 SNEGSKA (reference sequence). Trimming took off 5 bases at V and 5 bases at J, with 19 bases between the two ends. This CDR3 is 14 amino acids long.

This chain uses TRBV11-3 with TRBJ2-2; D tentatively fits TRBD1 or TRBD2 (5 bases each). CDR3 length equals 14 residues. Germline CDR1 is SGHNT and CDR2 is YENEEA. The V end was cut by 9 bases, the J end by 3 bases, with 14 bases between. CDR3 protein: CARGPHGDTGELFF. In nucleotides, the CDR3 is TGTGCCAGGGGACCTCATGGAGACACCGGGGAGCTGTTTTTT.